A single TCR beta chain is shown here with its context. Its matching antigen is unknown. The sample is drawn from a study of T-cell memory formation after mild COVID-19. About the study: Among the donors, TCR clusters were largely specific to each donor. Study observations and caveats: Pre-infection memory held some responding clones, suggesting pre-existing cross-reactive T cells responded. Whereas later expanders leaned CD4+, clones contracting day 15 to 85 showed a balanced CD4/CD8 makeup. CD4+ contracting clones were found mainly in CM and EM, and CD8+ ones in EMRA.

The CDR3 is made up of 14 amino acids. V shed 1 base and J shed 1 base, with 7 bases lying between them. CDR1 SGHVS and CDR2 FQNEAQ come from the germline V gene. MiXCR, applied by TCRdb to the 5' RACE reads, yields one record per CDR3 protein. The profile shows around 340,000 distinct CDR3 sequences, roughly 14% of them singletons. This TCR derives from a man between 18 and 35 years old who had mild COVID-19 (a few samples of this study predate the infection). Cell type and time point are not known. Sequencing was carried out using PBMCs or a T cell subset sorted from them (not recorded which). The chain is built from TRBV7-8 and TRBJ1-1; the D is unclear. The CDR3 DNA is TGTGCCAGCAGCTTAGATGTGGGGAACACTGAAGCTTTCTTT. It encodes CASSLDVGNTEAFF.